This TCR beta chain appears in the sequencing data of a study of T cell responses to AZD1222 COVID-19 vaccine (dated by TCRdb to the early 2020s). With regard to the full study: TCR sequencing was performed for about 240 trial participants, of whom about 200 were given two doses of AZD1222 and roughly 25 were given two doses of MenACWY control vaccine. Trial participants were enrolled into age subgroups of 18-55, 56-69 and 70-plus years, which contained 148, 28 and 57 TCR-sequenced participants, respectively. General findings and caveats noted by the study authors: After two AZD1222 doses, spike-specific TCR breadth and depth were significantly higher than at day 0 and than in MenACWY recipients. Epitopes outside the regions mutated in the B.1.351 and B.1.1.7 variants were reportedly recognized by nearly half of the unique spike-specific TCRs. Participants were mostly white British and included more females than males, and it was suggested by the authors that clonal diversity may have been underestimated. Conclusions about previously exposed vaccinees are limited, since just five or six AZD1222 recipients were seropositive for SARS-CoV-2 at baseline. CD4 TCRs associated with the vaccine covered the entire spike protein, and the dominant responses were in regions 160-218 and 743-854. In the small 56-69-year group, the increase in depth fell short of significance, most likely because of low power. No day 14 peak-response samples were available, so repertoires were characterized only after the peak T cell response.

The CDR3 regions of human TCRbeta chains were subjected to immunosequencing. As for the original processing: Repertoire TCRs were matched against a reference library of SARS-CoV-2-specific TCRs generated with the MIRA antigen-specificity platform. Breadth was defined as the fraction of unique TCRs that were SARS-CoV-2-associated. Depth was defined as the fraction of total T cells that were SARS-CoV-2-associated. Using the MIRA data, each spike-specific TCR was mapped to the spike region that the TCR reacts to and placed in a CD4 or CD8 class. Log10-transformed breadth and depth values were compared by one-way ANOVA with Sidak's multiple comparisons tests. This is the immuneACCESS table as TCRdb keeps it, with only in-frame sequences that have V and J called. A part of the clones is gone; compared with another copy, unresolved V genes explain less than half, and the rest is unexplained. Clonal size and the V and J genes are those of that table, whereas D and trimming came from the DNA. This sample comprises around 80,000 clones, 80% to 90% of them detected only once. Roughly 1.3% of the sample goes to the ten largest clones.

Including cysteine and phenylalanine, the CDR3 has 13 amino acids. Only the CDR3 part of the read is kept: 39 bases, read in frame from the first base. For this chain, trimming is 10 bases at the V end and 3 bases at the J end, and the number of junction bases without a gene match is 7. As encoded in the germline V gene, CDR1 is MNHEY while CDR2 is SVGAGI. In light of the paper, this sample's time point label describes: about 28 days (+/-7) after the second vaccine dose. Because spike-specific TCR depth and breadth did not differ between the two schedules, AZD1222 recipients who got a second dose at roughly 4 weeks were pooled with those who got a second dose at roughly 12 weeks. Samples from vaccinated people were obtained from the UK trials COV001 and COV002, which included a single-blind randomized controlled phase 2/3 trial of AZD1222 (ChAdOx1 nCoV-19) in healthy adults. For TCRbeta chain sequencing, PBMC samples from trial participants were taken at day 0 and at day 28 after the second dose.

Comment on this clone: Its antigen has not been determined. Per-nucleotide qualities are absent, and no much larger clonotype sits a single base away.

The TCR was taken from an adult who received the AZD1222 COVID-19 vaccine. The chain employs TRBV6-5 and TRBJ2-7, with 9 central nucleotides matching TRBD1. The sample here was peripheral blood, taken 28 days after the second AZD1222 dose. The DNA is TGTGCCACCGGGCGGGACAGGGTCTACGAGCAGTACTTC. It specifies CATGRDRVYEQYF.